This T cell receptor (beta chain) is drawn from a study of T cell repertoires in cytomegalovirus infection. About the study: Indications of both CMV infection and matching HLA type were provided by public TCR beta signatures.

TCRdb recomputed calls from the reads with MiXCR, one row per CDR3 protein. Among 600,000 to 800,000 distinct CDR3 sequences listed, 20% to 25% were seen once. This clonotype was counted only a few times. Its antigen is undetermined. Germline V gene sequence: CDR1 SEHNR, CDR2 FQNEAQ (reference sequence). Trimming left V 6 bases short and J 1 base short, with 17 bases between. The CDR3 spans 16 residues. Whole-study results and caveats: Of the TCR beta families, the public ones yielded a cumulative frequency that identified carriers of CMV plus the relevant HLA. The ex vivo response was dominated by HLA-C-restricted CMV-specific TCR beta clonotypes.

The clonotype was recovered from a human donor in good health (CMV status not recorded). Some clones in this sample may be carry-over from other donors' samples. Sequences were obtained from CD8+ T cells from PBMCs. The V call is TRBV7-9, the J call TRBJ2-3, with TRBD1 as a possible D gene (5 bases). The CDR3 is CASRPLERGRTDTQYF. Here the CDR3 DNA reads TGTGCCAGCAGGCCCCTTGAAAGGGGTCGCACAGATACGCAGTATTTT. The full variable domain, in which reference TRBV7-9 and TRBJ2-3 provide the parts outside the CDR3, is DTGVSQNPRHKITKRGQNVTFRCDPISEHNRLYWYRQTLGQGPEFLTYFQNEAQLEKSRLLSDRFSAERPKGSFSTLEIQRTEQGDSAMYLCASRPLERGRTDTQYFGPGTRLTVL.